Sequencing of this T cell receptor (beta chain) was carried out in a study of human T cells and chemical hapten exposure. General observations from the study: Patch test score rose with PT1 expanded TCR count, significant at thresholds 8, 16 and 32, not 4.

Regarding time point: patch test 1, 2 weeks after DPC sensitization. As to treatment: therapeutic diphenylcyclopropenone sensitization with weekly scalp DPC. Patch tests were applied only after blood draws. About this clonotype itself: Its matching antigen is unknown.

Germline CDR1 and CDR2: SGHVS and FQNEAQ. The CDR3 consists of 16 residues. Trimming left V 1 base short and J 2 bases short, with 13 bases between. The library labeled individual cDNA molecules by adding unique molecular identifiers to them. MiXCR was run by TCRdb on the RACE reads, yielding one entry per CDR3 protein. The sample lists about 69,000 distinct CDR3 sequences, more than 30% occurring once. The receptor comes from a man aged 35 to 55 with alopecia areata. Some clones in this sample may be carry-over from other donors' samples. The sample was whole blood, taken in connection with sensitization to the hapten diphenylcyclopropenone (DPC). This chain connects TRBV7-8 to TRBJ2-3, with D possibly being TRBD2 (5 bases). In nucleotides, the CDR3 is TGTGCCAGCAGCTTAGGAGCGGCGCGGACCACAGATACGCAGTATTTT. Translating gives CASSLGAARTTDTQYF.